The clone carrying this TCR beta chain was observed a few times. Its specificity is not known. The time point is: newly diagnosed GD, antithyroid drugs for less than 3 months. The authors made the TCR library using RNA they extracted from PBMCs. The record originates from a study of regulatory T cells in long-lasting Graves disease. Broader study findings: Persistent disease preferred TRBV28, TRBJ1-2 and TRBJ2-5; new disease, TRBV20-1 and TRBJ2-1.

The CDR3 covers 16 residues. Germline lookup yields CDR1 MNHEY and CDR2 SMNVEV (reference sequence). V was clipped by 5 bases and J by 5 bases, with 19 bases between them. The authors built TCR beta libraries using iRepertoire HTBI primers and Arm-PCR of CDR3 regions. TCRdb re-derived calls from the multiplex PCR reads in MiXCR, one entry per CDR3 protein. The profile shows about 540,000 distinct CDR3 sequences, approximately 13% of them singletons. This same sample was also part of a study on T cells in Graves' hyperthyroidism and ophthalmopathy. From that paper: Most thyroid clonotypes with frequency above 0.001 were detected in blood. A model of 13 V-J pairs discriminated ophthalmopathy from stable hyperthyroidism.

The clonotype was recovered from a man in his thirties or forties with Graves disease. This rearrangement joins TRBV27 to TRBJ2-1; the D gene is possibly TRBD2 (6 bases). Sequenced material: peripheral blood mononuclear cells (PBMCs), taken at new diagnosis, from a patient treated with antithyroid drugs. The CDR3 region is CASSPLRGASDNEQFF. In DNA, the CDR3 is TGTGCCAGCAGTCCCCTGCGGGGAGCGTCCGACAATGAGCAGTTCTTC.